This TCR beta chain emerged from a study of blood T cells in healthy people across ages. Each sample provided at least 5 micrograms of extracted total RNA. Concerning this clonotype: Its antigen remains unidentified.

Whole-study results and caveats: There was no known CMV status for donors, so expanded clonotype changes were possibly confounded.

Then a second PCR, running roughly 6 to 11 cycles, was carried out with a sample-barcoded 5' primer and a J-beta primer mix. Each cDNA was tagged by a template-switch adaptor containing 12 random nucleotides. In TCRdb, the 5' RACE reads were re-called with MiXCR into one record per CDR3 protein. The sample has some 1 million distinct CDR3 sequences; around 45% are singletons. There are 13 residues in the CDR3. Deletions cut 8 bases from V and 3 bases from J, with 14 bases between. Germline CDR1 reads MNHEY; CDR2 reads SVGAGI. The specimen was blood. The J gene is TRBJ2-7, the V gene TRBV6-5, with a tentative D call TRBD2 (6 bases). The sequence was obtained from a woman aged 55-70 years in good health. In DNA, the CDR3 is TGTGCCAGCGCCAGACTAGATAACTACGAGCAGTACTTC. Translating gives CASARLDNYEQYF.